Listed here are 13 T cell receptor beta chains from one sample, sequenced in a study of OX40 agonist ivuxolimab in advanced cancers. Clones were read by immunoSEQ multiplex PCR, and TCRdb kept only the in-frame ones, dropping some. The sample has approximately 30,000 clones, around 84% seen once. Source: CD4+ or CD8+ T cells sorted from blood, taken in a trial of the OX40 agonist ivuxolimab. These receptors were taken from an adult with an advanced solid tumor such as melanoma, head and neck, liver or kidney cancer.

This clone is medium-sized (0.01 to 0.1%) by share. This chain joins TRBV30 and TRBJ1-5; no definite D call. CDR3 length equals 15 residues. Germline CDR1 and CDR2: GTSNPN and SVGIG (reference sequence). Deletions cut 2 bases from V and 0 bases from J, with 11 bases between. The CDR3 sequence is CAWSRGVDSNQPQHF. The CDR3 DNA follows: TGTGCCTGGAGTAGAGGCGTCGATAGCAATCAGCCCCAGCATTTT.

Note on this clone: A read error is possible here, since a much larger clone lies one base away. V gene TRBV9 combines with J gene TRBJ2-7, with TRBD1 matching over 7 bases. Germline values: CDR1 SGDLS, CDR2 YYNGEE. CDR3 length: 14 amino acids. V trimming: 0 bases; J trimming: 8 bases; junction bases outside the gene matches: 8. The CDR3 sequence: CASSVAYRGGKQYF. The DNA for the CDR3 is TGTGCCAGCAGCGTAGCATACAGGGGTGGCAAGCAGTACTTC.

The chain links TRBV7-8 to TRBJ2-3; 8 bases line up with TRBD1. Germline lookup yields CDR1 SGHVS and CDR2 FQNEAQ. V shed 5 bases, J shed 3 bases, and the junction held 10 bases outside the gene matches. CDR3 length: 16 residues. The CDR3 nucleotides are TGTGCCAGCAGCGGGGGGAGAACAGGGGGGACAGATACGCAGTATTTT. As protein: CASSGGRTGGTDTQYF.

This chain joins TRBV5-1 and TRBJ1-1; maybe TRBD1 (6 bases). This CDR3 has 14 amino acids. CDR1 is SGHRS and CDR2 is YFSETQ in the germline V gene. The germline V and J ends were trimmed by 5 bases and 1 base, with 12 bases remaining between them. CDR3 residues: CASRGEGENTEAFF. CDR3 DNA: TGCGCCAGCAGGGGGGAGGGGGAGAACACTGAAGCTTTCTTT.

The genes are TRBV21-1 and TRBJ2-7; the table's D call of TRBD1 was not tested on the DNA. TRBV21-1 is a pseudogene locus. The CDR3 length is 18 residues. The CDR3: CASSIQTVPGQGSYEQYF. The CDR3, as DNA: TGTGCCAGCAGCATACAAACTGTACCAGGACAGGGATCCTACGAGCAGTACTTC.

This clone was detected a few times. This chain joins TRBV6-4 and TRBJ1-1, with D unresolved. Trimming pared 3 bases from V and 2 bases from J, leaving 7 bases between. Per germline, CDR1 MRHNA and CDR2 SNTAGT. The CDR3 consists of 13 residues. CDR3 sequence: CASSDKLNTEAFF. The CDR3 nucleotides are TGTGCCAGCAGTGATAAGCTTAACACTGAAGCTTTCTTT.

This clone was recorded once. The chain couples TRBV7-8 to TRBJ2-3; TRBD1 aligns across 7 bases. This CDR3 region has 14 residues. CDR1 SGHVS and CDR2 FQNEAQ come from the germline V gene. V shed 5 bases, J shed 2 bases, and the junction held 4 bases outside the gene matches. The CDR3 bases are TGTGCCAGCAGCCGACAGGGATTCACAGATACGCAGTATTTT. Residues: CASSRQGFTDTQYF.

This clone was observed once. The rearrangement links TRBV27 to TRBJ1-5, with D perhaps TRBD1 (6 bases). Per the germline V gene, CDR1 is MNHEY and CDR2 is SMNVEV (reference sequence). The CDR3 sequence is 14 residues long. Trimming removed 5 bases at V and 3 bases at J, with 11 bases between. CDR3 residues: CASSPRTANQPQHF. The CDR3, as DNA: TGTGCCAGCAGTCCTCGGACAGCCAATCAGCCCCAGCATTTT.

This sequence joins TRBV6-1 and TRBJ2-3, with TRBD2 matching 11 bases. The CDR3 runs 15 residues. The V gene end was trimmed by 4 bases and the J gene end by 0 bases; junction bases not matched to a gene: 0. The germline V gene encodes CDR1 MNHNS and CDR2 SASEGT. The CDR3 spells CASSGLAGSTDTQYF. As DNA, the CDR3 is TGTGCCAGCAGTGGACTAGCGGGAAGCACAGATACGCAGTATTTT.

V is TRBV27 and J is TRBJ2-7; 7 positions agree with TRBD2. Germline V gene sequence: CDR1 MNHEY, CDR2 SMNVEV (reference sequence). V trimming: 6 bases; J trimming: 0 bases; junction bases outside the gene matches: 8. The CDR3 runs 15 residues. CDR3 loop: CASSPWGGSSYEQYF. DNA of the CDR3: TGTGCCAGCAGCCCCTGGGGGGGGAGCTCCTACGAGCAGTACTTC.

This chain connects TRBV6-5 to TRBJ2-1, with TRBD1 identical over 9 bases. CDR1 and CDR2 (germline): MNHEY, SVGAGI. This CDR3 spans 15 amino acids. The trim removed 6 bases at V and 8 bases at J, leaving 11 bases unmatched. The chain's CDR3 is CASSAIPGQGHEQFF. CDR3 in DNA: TGTGCCAGCAGCGCTATCCCGGGACAGGGCCATGAGCAGTTCTTC.

V is TRBV4-1 and J is TRBJ1-1; 7 positions match TRBD1. The CDR3 loop spans 14 amino acids. CDR1 and CDR2 from the germline V gene are MGHRA and YSYEKL. The V segment lost 5 bases and the J segment 1 base; nucleotides outside the gene matches: 4. This CDR3 reads CASSYRQGNTEAFF. The CDR3 bases are TGCGCCAGCAGCTACCGACAGGGGAACACTGAAGCTTTCTTT.

This clone appeared a few times. This rearrangement joins TRBV2 to TRBJ2-7; the match to TRBD1 covers 11 bases. Losses at the gene ends were 1 base for V and 5 bases for J; bases not matched to a gene: 1. In germline, CDR1 is SNHLY, CDR2 FYNNEI. This CDR3 comprises 14 residues. The CDR3 loop reads CASSEGTGGDEQYF. The CDR3 region has the DNA TGTGCCAGCAGTGAAGGGACAGGGGGCGACGAGCAGTACTTC.